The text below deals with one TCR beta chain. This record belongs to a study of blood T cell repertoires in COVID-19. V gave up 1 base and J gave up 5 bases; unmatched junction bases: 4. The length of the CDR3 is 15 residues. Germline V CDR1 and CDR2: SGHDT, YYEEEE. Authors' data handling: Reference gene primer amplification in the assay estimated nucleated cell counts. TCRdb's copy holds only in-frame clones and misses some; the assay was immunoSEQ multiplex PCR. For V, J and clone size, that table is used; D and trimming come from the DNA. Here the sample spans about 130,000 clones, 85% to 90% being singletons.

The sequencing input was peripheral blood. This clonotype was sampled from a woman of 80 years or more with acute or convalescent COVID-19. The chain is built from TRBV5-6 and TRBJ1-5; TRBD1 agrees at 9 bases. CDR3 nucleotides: TGTGCCAGCAGCTTGTGGGACAGGGATCATCAGCCCCAGCATTTT. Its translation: CASSLWDRDHQPQHF.